This entry describes one T cell receptor (beta chain). Its antigen is unknown. Generated by immunoSEQ multiplex PCR, the TCRdb table keeps only in-frame clones and is missing some. The data show approximately 160,000 clones, under 95% seen once. This entry comes from a study of T cell responses to AZD1222 COVID-19 vaccine. Findings and limits, study-wide: Only 5 or 6 individuals given AZD1222 were seropositive at baseline. Researchers took repertoire samples only after the peak T cell response had come. Most donors were white British, females outnumbered males, and clonal diversity was possibly underestimated.

Sequenced material: peripheral blood, taken 28 days after the second AZD1222 dose. The sequence came from an adult who received the AZD1222 COVID-19 vaccine.

The DNA for the CDR3 is TGTGCCACCAGTGACAGGACAGAGACCGGGGAGCTGTTTTTT. Protein: CATSDRTETGELFF. This chain links TRBV24-1 with TRBJ2-2, with a possible D match to TRBD1 (6 bases). Per the germline V gene, CDR1 is KGHDR and CDR2 is SFDVKD. There are 14 residues in the CDR3. V was pared by 4 bases and J by 5 bases, with 10 bases between.